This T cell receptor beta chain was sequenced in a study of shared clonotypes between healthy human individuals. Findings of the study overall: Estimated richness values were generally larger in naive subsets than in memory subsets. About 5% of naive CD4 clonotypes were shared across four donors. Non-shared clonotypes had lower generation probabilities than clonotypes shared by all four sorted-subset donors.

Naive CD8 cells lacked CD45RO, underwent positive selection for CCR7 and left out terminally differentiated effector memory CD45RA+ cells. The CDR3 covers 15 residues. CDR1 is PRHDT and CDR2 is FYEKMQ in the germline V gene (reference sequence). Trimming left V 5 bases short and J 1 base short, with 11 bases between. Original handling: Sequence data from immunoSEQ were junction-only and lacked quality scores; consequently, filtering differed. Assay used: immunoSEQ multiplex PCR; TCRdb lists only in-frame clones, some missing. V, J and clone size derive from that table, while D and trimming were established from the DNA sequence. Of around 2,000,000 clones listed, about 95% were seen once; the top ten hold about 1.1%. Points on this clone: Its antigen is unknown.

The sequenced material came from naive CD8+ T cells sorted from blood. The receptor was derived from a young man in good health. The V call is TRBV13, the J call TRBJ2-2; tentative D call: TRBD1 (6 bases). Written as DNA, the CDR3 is TGTGCCAGCAGCACCACAGGGAAGAACACCGGGGAGCTGTTTTTT. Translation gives CASSTTGKNTGELFF.